One and the same sample provided the 3 T cell receptor beta chains below, sequenced in a study of T cell repertoires in cytomegalovirus infection. TCRdb processed the reads anew with MiXCR; each CDR3 protein has one entry. The profile shows about 920,000 distinct CDR3 sequences, roughly 30% of them singletons. Antigen specificity for these receptors is unknown. Material: cultured CD8+ T cells from PBMCs, obtained from culture after CMV antigen stimulation. The receptors originated from a human donor in good health (CMV status not recorded). Some clones in this sample may be carry-over from other donors' samples.

This clonotype was picked up many times. This rearrangement joins TRBV7-2 to TRBJ2-7; maybe TRBD1 (6 bases). This CDR3 is 15 amino acids long. Germline V gives CDR1 SGHTA, CDR2 FQGNSA. V dropped 3 bases and J dropped 5 bases, with 17 bases sitting between them. CDR3 nucleotide sequence: TGTGCCAGCAGCTTTAACCCACAGGGATACGACGAGCAGTACGTC. Its translation: CASSFNPQGYDEQYV.

This chain links TRBV11-2 with TRBJ2-1; TRBD2 matches at 10 bases. The CDR3 runs 18 residues. J gave up 2 bases and V 1 base, and 8 bases lay outside the gene matches. From germline, CDR1 is SGHAT and CDR2 FQNNGV. The CDR3 loop is CASSLAPLAGATYNEQFF. The DNA of the CDR3 is TGTGCCAGCAGCTTAGCCCCTCTAGCGGGGGCTACCTACAATGAGCAGTTCTTC.

The CDR3 sequence: CASSFVREGTEAFF. As DNA, the CDR3 is TGTGCCAGCAGCTTCGTCAGGGAAGGCACTGAAGCTTTCTTT. This chain uses TRBV7-3 with TRBJ1-1; tentative D call: TRBD1 (5 bases). Germline V lookup: CDR1 SGHTA, CDR2 FQGTGA. This CDR3 has 14 residues. The V gene lost 3 bases and the J gene lost 4 bases, with 12 bases spanning the gap.